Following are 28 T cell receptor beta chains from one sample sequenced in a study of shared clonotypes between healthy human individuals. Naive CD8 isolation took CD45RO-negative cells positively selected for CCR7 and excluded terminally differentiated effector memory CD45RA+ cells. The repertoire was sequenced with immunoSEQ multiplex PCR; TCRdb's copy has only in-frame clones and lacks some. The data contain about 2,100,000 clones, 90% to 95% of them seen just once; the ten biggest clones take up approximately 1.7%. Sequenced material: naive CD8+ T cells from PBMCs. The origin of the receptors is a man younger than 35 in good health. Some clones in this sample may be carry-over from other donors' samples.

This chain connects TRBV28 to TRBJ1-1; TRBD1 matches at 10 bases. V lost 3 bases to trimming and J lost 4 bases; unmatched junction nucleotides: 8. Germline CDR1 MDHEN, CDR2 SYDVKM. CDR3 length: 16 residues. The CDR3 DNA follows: TGTGCCAGCAGTTTGCGGTCCCGGACAGGGGGCACTGAAGCTTTCTTT. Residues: CASSLRSRTGGTEAFF.

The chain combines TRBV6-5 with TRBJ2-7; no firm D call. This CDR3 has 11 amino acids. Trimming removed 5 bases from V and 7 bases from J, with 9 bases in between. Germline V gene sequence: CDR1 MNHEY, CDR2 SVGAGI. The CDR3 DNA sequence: TGTGCCAGCAGTCCCTCTTTAGAGCAGTACTTC. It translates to CASSPSLEQYF.

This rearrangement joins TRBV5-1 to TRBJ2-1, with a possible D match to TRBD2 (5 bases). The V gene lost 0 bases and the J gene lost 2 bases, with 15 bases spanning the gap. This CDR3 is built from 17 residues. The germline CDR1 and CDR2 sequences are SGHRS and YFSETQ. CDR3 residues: CASSLDGIGSPYNEQFF. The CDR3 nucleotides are TGCGCCAGCAGCTTGGATGGGATTGGGAGCCCCTACAATGAGCAGTTCTTC.

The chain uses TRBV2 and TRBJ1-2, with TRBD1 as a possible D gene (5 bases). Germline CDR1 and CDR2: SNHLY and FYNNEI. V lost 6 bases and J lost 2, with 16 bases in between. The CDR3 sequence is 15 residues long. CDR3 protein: CASSPPDIINYGYTF. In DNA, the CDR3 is TGTGCCAGCAGCCCCCCGGACATAATCAACTATGGCTACACCTTC.

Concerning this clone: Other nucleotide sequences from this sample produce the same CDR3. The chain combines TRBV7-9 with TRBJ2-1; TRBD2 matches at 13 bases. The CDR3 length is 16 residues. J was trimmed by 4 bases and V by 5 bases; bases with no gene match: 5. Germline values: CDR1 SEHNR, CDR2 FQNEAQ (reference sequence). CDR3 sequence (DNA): TGTGCCAGCAGCCTAAGGACTAGCGGGGGATACAATGAGCAGTTCTTC. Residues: CASSLRTSGGYNEQFF.

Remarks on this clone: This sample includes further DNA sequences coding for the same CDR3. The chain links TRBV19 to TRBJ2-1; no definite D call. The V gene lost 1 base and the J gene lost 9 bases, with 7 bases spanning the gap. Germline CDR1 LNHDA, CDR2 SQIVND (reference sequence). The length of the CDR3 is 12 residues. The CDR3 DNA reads TGTGCCAGTAGTATAGGCGGTAGTGAGCAGTTCTTC. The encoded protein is CASSIGGSEQFF.

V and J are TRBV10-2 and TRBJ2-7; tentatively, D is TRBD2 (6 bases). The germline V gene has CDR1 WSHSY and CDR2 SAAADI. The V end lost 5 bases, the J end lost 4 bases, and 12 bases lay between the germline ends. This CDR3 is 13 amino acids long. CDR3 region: CASSQEGPYEQYF. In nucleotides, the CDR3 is TGCGCCAGCAGTCAGGAGGGCCCATACGAGCAGTACTTC.

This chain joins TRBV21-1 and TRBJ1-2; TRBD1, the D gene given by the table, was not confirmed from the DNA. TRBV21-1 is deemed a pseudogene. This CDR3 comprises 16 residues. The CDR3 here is CASSKVGRGYLYGYTF. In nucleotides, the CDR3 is TGTGCCAGCAGCAAAGTCGGCAGGGGGTACCTCTATGGCTACACCTTC.

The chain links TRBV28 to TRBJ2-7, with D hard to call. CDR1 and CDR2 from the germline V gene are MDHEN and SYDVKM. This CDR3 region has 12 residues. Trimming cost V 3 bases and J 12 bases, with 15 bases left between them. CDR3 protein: CASSFSLTVLYF. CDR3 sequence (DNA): TGTGCCAGCAGTTTCTCGCTAACGGTTCTGTACTTC. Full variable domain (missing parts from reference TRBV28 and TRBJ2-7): DVKVTQSSRYLVKRTGEKVFLECVQDMDHENMFWYRQDPGLGLRLIYFSYDVKMKEKGDIPEGYSVSREKKERFSLILESASTNQTSMYLCASSFSLTVLYFGPGTRLTVT.

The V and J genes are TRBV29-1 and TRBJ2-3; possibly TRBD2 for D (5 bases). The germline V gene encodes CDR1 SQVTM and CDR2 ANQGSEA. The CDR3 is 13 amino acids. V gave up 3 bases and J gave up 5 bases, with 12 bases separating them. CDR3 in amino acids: CSVDHVAGDTQYF. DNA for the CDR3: TGCAGCGTTGACCATGTCGCGGGAGATACGCAGTATTTT.

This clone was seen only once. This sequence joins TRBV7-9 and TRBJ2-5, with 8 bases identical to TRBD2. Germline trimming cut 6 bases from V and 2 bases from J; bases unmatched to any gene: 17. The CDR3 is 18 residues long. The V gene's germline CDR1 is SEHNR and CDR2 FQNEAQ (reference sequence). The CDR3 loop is CASRLGNSGIRQQETQYF. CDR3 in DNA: TGTGCCAGCAGACTTGGGAATAGCGGGATCAGACAACAAGAGACCCAGTACTTC.

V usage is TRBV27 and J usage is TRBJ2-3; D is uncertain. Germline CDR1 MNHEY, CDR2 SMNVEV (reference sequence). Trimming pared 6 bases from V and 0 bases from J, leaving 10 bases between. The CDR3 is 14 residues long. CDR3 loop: CASRGMSSTDTQYF. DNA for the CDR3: TGTGCCAGCAGAGGGATGTCTAGCACAGATACGCAGTATTTT.

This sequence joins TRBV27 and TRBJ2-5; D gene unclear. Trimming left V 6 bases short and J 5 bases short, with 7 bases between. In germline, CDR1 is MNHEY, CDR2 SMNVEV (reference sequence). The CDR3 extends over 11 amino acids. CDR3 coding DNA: TGTGCCAGCAGCATGGGCGAGACCCAGTACTTC. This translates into CASSMGETQYF.

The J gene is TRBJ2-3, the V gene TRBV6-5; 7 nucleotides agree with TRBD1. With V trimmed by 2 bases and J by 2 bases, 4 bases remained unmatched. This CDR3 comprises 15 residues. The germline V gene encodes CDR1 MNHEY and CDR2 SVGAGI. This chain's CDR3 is CASSYGQGVTDTQYF. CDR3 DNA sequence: TGTGCCAGCAGTTACGGGCAGGGGGTCACAGATACGCAGTATTTT.

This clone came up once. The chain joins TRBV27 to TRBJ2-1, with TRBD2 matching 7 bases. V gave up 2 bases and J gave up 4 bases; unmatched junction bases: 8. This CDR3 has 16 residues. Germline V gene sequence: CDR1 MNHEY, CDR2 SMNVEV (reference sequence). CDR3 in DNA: TGTGCCAGCAGTTTACTTCCGCTAGCGGCATACAATGAGCAGTTCTTC. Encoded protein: CASSLLPLAAYNEQFF.

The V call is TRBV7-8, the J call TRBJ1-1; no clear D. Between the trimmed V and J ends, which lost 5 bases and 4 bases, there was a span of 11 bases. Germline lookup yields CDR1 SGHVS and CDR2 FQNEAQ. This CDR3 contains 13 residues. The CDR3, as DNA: TGTGCCAGCAGCACCGGTACGAGCACTGAAGCTTTCTTT. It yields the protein CASSTGTSTEAFF.

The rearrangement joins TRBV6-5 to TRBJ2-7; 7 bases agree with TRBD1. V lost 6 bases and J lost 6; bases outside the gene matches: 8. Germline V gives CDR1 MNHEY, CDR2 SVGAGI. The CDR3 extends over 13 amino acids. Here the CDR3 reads CASSDRQGSEQYF. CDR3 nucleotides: TGTGCCAGCAGCGACCGACAGGGTAGCGAGCAGTACTTC.

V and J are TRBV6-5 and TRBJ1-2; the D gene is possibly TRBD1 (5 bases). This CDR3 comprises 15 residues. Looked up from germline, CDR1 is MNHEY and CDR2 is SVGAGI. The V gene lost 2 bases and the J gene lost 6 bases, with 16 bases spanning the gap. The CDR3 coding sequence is TGTGCCAGCAGTTACGGGGGTCGGGGGGGAGATGGCTACACCTTC. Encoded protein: CASSYGGRGGDGYTF.

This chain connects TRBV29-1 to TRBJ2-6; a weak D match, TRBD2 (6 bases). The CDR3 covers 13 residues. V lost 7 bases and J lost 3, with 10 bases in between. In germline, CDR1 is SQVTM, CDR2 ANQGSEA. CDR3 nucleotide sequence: TGCAGCGGGAGGGTATTTGGGGCCAACGTCCTGACTTTC. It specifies CSGRVFGANVLTF.

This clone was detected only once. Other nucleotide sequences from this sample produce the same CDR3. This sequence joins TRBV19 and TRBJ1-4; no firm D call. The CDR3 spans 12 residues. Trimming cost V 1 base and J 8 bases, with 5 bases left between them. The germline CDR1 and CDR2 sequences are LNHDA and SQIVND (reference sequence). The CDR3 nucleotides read TGTGCCAGTAGTATAGGAGGGGAAAAACTGTTTTTT. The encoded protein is CASSIGGEKLFF.

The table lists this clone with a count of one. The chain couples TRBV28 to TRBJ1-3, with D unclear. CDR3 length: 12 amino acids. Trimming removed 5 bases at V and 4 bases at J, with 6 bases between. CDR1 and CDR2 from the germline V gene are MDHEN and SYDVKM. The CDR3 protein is CASSIGGNTIYF. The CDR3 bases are TGTGCCAGCAGTATAGGGGGAAACACCATATATTTT.

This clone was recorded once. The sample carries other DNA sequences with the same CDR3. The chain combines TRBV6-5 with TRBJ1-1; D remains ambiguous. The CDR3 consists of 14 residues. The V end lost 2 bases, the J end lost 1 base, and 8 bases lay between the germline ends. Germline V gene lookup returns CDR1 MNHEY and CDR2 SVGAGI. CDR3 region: CASSYLSGNTEAFF. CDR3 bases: TGTGCCAGCAGTTACCTATCCGGGAACACTGAAGCTTTCTTT.

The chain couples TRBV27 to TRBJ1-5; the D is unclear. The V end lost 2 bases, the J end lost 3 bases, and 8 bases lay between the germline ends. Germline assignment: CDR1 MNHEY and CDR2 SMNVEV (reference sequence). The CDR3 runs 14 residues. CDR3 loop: CASSLAPINQPQHF. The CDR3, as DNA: TGTGCCAGCAGTTTAGCGCCGATCAATCAGCCCCAGCATTTT.

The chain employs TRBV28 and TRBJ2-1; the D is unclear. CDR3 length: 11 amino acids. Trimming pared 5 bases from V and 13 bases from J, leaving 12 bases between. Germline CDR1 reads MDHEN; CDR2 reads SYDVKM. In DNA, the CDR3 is TGTGCCAGCAGTCGCCATTCCGACCAGTTCTTC. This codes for CASSRHSDQFF.

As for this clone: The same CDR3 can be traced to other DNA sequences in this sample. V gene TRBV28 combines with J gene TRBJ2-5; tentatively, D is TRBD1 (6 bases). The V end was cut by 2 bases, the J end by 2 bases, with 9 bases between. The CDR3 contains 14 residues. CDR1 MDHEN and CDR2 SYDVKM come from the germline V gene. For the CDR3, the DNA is TGTGCCAGCAGTTTAGAACAGGGACAAGAGACCCAGTACTTC. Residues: CASSLEQGQETQYF.

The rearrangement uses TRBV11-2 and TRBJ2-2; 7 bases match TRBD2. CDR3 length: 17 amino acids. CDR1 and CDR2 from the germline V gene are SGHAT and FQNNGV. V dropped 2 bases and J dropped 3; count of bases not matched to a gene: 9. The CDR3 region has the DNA TGTGCCAGCAGCTTACAAGTTTGGGGAGGGGACACCGGGGAGCTGTTTTTT. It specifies CASSLQVWGGDTGELFF.

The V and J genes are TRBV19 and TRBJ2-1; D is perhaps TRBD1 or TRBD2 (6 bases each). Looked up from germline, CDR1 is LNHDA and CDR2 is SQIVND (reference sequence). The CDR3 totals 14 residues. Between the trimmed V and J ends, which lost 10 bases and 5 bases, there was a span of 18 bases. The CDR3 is CANLPSGAHNEQFF. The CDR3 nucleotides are TGTGCCAATCTCCCCTCGGGGGCCCACAATGAGCAGTTCTTC. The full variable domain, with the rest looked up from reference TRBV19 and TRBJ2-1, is DGGITQSPKYLFRKEGQNVTLSCEQNLNHDAMYWYRQDPGQGLRLIYYSQIVNDFQKGDIAEGYSVSREKKESFPLTVTSAQKNPTAFYLCANLPSGAHNEQFFGPGTRLTVL.

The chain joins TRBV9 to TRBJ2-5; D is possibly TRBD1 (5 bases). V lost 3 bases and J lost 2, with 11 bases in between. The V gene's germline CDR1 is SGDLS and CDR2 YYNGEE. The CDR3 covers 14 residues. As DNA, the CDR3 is TGTGCCAGCAGCGGGAAACAGGAGCAAGAGACCCAGTACTTC. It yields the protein CASSGKQEQETQYF.